This entry lists 20 T cell receptor beta chains sequenced from one sample in a study of cytomegalovirus exposure and HLA in healthy donors. In the PCR, 60 Vbeta and 13 Jbeta primers were used. Assay: immunoSEQ multiplex PCR; the TCRdb copy retains only in-frame clones and omits some. This sample yields approximately 110,000 clones, of which approximately 78% are seen a single time; 0.85% to 1.4% belongs to the top ten. Sequencing input: PBMCs. These receptors were taken from a woman between 25 and 40 years old in good health and CMV-seronegative.

CDR3 nucleotide sequence: TGTGCCAGCAGTGAATGGGCGGGGGGATTCTTGGATACGCAGTATTTT. Translating it yields CASSEWAGGFLDTQYF. The chain employs TRBV6-1 and TRBJ2-3; 8 positions match TRBD2. Germline loops: CDR1 MNHNS, CDR2 SASEGT. The CDR3 sequence is 16 residues long. After removal of 2 bases from V and 6 bases from J, the junction contained 10 bases not matched to a gene.

The chain employs TRBV7-2 and TRBJ2-2, with TRBD2 as a possible D gene (5 bases). V lost 2 bases and J lost 5, with 6 bases in between. Germline CDR1 is SGHTA and CDR2 is FQGNSA. CDR3 length equals 13 residues. Written as DNA, the CDR3 is TGTGCCAGCAGCTTATCGGGAACCGGGGAGCTGTTTTTT. This translates into CASSLSGTGELFF.

This chain links TRBV7-9 with TRBJ1-2; TRBD1 matches 11 bases. V gave up 1 base and J gave up 6 bases; unmatched junction bases: 7. The V gene's germline CDR1 is SEHNR and CDR2 FQNEAQ (reference sequence). This CDR3 region has 16 residues. The CDR3 region has the DNA TGTGCCAGCAGCTTAGGCCGGACAGGGGGCGCACATGGCTACACCTTC. This codes for CASSLGRTGGAHGYTF.

The chain links TRBV27 to TRBJ2-3; possibly TRBD2 for D (6 bases). This CDR3 comprises 15 residues. The V end lost 5 bases, the J end lost 0 bases, and 12 bases lay between the germline ends. Germline CDR1 and CDR2: MNHEY and SMNVEV (reference sequence). CDR3 in amino acids: CASSRRGLSTDTQYF. CDR3 DNA sequence: TGTGCCAGCAGTCGGAGGGGACTTAGCACAGATACGCAGTATTTT.

This sequence joins TRBV7-9 and TRBJ1-2; D remains unclear. Germline assignment: CDR1 SEHNR and CDR2 FQNEAQ (reference sequence). V gave up 2 bases and J gave up 4 bases, with 5 bases separating them. The CDR3 is 12 amino acids. For the CDR3, the DNA is TGTGCCAGCAGCTTAAACTCCTATGGCTACACCTTC. The encoded protein is CASSLNSYGYTF.

This clone was recorded a few times. The CDR3 region has the DNA TGTGCCAGTAGTCTGACAGGGTGGACTGAAGCTTTCTTT. It codes for CASSLTGWTEAFF. V and J are TRBV19 and TRBJ1-1; 7 bases are shared with TRBD1. V shed 5 bases and J 5 bases; nucleotides not matched to a gene: 5. Germline loops: CDR1 LNHDA, CDR2 SQIVND (reference sequence). The CDR3 totals 13 residues.

The chain recombines TRBV10-2 with TRBJ2-7; 7 positions agree with TRBD1. Germline trimming cut 8 bases from V and 1 base from J; bases unmatched to any gene: 5. This CDR3 has 13 amino acids. The V gene's germline CDR1 is WSHSY and CDR2 SAAADI. DNA for the CDR3: TGCGCCAGCCACCCAGGGGGATCCTACGAGCAGTACTTC. It encodes CASHPGGSYEQYF.

The genes are TRBV7-9 and TRBJ1-1, with a weak D call TRBD1 (5 bases). The CDR3 contains 16 residues. The V and J ends lost 0 bases and 0 bases respectively, with 11 bases between them. The germline gives CDR1 SEHNR, CDR2 FQNEAQ (reference sequence). The CDR3 reads CASSLAMTVMNTEAFF. The CDR3 DNA reads TGTGCCAGCAGCTTAGCGATGACAGTGATGAACACTGAAGCTTTCTTT. Supplemented by reference TRBV7-9 and TRBJ1-1, the full variable domain reads DTGVSQNPRHKITKRGQNVTFRCDPISEHNRLYWYRQTLGQGPEFLTYFQNEAQLEKSRLLSDRFSAERPKGSFSTLEIQRTEQGDSAMYLCASSLAMTVMNTEAFFGQGTRLTVV.

Only one count was recorded for this clone. The CDR3 spells CASSVTVYNYGYTF. Written as DNA, the CDR3 is TGTGCCAGCAGCGTGACAGTTTATAACTATGGCTACACCTTC. This chain links TRBV2 with TRBJ1-2, with a possible D match to TRBD1 (5 bases). Trimming removed 6 bases from V and 1 base from J, with 12 bases in between. CDR3 length: 14 residues. Germline V gives CDR1 SNHLY, CDR2 FYNNEI.

V gene TRBV7-3 combines with J gene TRBJ1-1; D is perhaps TRBD1 (5 bases). Germline V gene lookup returns CDR1 SGHTA and CDR2 FQGTGA. The CDR3 covers 13 residues. The ends were cut back, 0 bases at V and 3 bases at J, with 5 bases in the middle. The CDR3 DNA follows: TGTGCCAGCAGCTTAACCAGGGACACTGAAGCTTTCTTT. This codes for CASSLTRDTEAFF.

V is TRBV13 and J is TRBJ2-1, with 11 bases lining up with TRBD2. Germline CDR1 reads PRHDT; CDR2 reads FYEKMQ (reference sequence). CDR3 length: 17 residues. Germline trimming cut 6 bases from V and 3 bases from J; bases unmatched to any gene: 10. The CDR3 region has the DNA TGTGCCAGCAGTCCGACCGGGACTAGCGGACTCTACAATGAGCAGTTCTTC. As protein: CASSPTGTSGLYNEQFF.

The rearrangement links TRBV7-8 to TRBJ2-2; perhaps TRBD2 as D (5 bases). The V gene's germline CDR1 is SGHVS and CDR2 FQNEAQ. This CDR3 comprises 12 residues. V lost 3 bases and J lost 7, with 6 bases in between. The CDR3 DNA reads TGTGCCAGCAGCTTGGAGGACGGGGAGCTGTTTTTT. Protein sequence: CASSLEDGELFF.

This chain connects TRBV27 to TRBJ2-1; tentative D call: TRBD1 (5 bases). Germline V gives CDR1 MNHEY, CDR2 SMNVEV (reference sequence). V was shortened by 2 bases and J by 5 bases, with 7 bases between the two germline ends. The length of the CDR3 is 13 residues. In DNA, the CDR3 is TGTGCCAGCAGTTTAGACAGTAACAATGAGCAGTTCTTC. It yields the protein CASSLDSNNEQFF.

J is TRBJ2-6 and V is TRBV6-5; TRBD1 agrees at 7 bases. The V segment lost 5 bases and the J segment 4 bases; nucleotides outside the gene matches: 5. This CDR3 has 15 amino acids. Germline V CDR1 and CDR2: MNHEY, SVGAGI. The CDR3 sequence is CASSTQGDGANVLTF. The CDR3 bases are TGTGCCAGCAGTACTCAGGGGGACGGGGCCAACGTCCTGACTTTC.

The chain combines TRBV5-1 with TRBJ2-3, with 11 bases aligning to TRBD2. Germline V gene data show CDR1 as SGHRS and CDR2 as YFSETQ. V lost 4 bases, J lost 0 bases, and 4 bases stayed unmatched. The CDR3 runs 16 residues. This chain's CDR3 is CASSLGLAASTDTQYF. CDR3 in DNA: TGCGCCAGCAGCCTGGGACTAGCGGCTAGCACAGATACGCAGTATTTT.

The rearrangement uses TRBV30 and TRBJ1-1; possibly TRBD1 for D (5 bases). The CDR3 spans 11 residues. The V gene lost 7 bases and the J gene lost 6 bases, with 12 bases spanning the gap. Germline CDR1 GTSNPN, CDR2 SVGIG (reference sequence). DNA for the CDR3: TGTGCCTATCTCGCGGGGGCTGAAGCTTTCTTT. Its protein product is CAYLAGAEAFF. The full variable domain, in which reference TRBV30 and TRBJ1-1 provide the parts outside the CDR3, is SQTIHQWPATLVQPVGSPLSLECTVEGTSNPNLYWYRQAAGRGLQLLFYSVGIGQISSEVPQNLSASRPQDRQFILSSKKLLLSDSGFYLCAYLAGAEAFFGQGTRLTVV.

This clone was seen once. V is TRBV7-2 and J is TRBJ2-1, with 12 positions matching TRBD2. Germline CDR1 and CDR2: SGHTA and FQGNSA. V dropped 1 base and J dropped 7; count of bases not matched to a gene: 5. The CDR3 covers 16 residues. CDR3 amino acids: CASSLGTSGDSNEQFF. Here the CDR3 DNA reads TGTGCCAGCAGCTTAGGGACTAGCGGGGATTCTAATGAGCAGTTCTTC.

This clone appeared once. The genes are TRBV6-5 and TRBJ2-3; TRBD1 aligns across 8 bases. This CDR3 comprises 15 residues. The V segment lost 1 base and the J segment 8 bases; nucleotides outside the gene matches: 8. Germline values: CDR1 MNHEY, CDR2 SVGAGI. The chain's CDR3 is CASSYLQGASGTQYF. Written as DNA, the CDR3 is TGTGCCAGCAGTTACTTGCAGGGGGCCTCCGGTACGCAGTATTTT.

This clone was seen a single time. The chain links TRBV5-1 to TRBJ2-1; 7 bases line up with TRBD1. The CDR3 totals 15 residues. V was pared by 5 bases and J by 4 bases, with 9 bases of the junction left unmatched. The germline V gene has CDR1 SGHRS and CDR2 YFSETQ. The CDR3 DNA reads TGCGCCAGCAGTAATACAGGGGCCTTTTACAATGAGCAGTTCTTC. Its translation: CASSNTGAFYNEQFF.

The chain is built from TRBV25-1 and TRBJ1-2; D ambiguous. CDR1 is MGHDK, CDR2 SYGVNS, per germline. Trimming left V 5 bases short and J 6 bases short, with 7 bases between. The CDR3 contains 11 residues. The CDR3 DNA sequence: TGTGCCAGCAGTCTAGGAGATGGCTACACCTTC. It codes for CASSLGDGYTF.